A selection of T cell receptor beta chains follows, all from one sample in a study of T cell responses to AZD1222 COVID-19 vaccine. The protocol was immunoSEQ multiplex PCR, while the TCRdb copy is restricted to in-frame clones and leaves out a portion. The table has fewer than 150,000 clones, around 86% seen once. The sequencing here drew on peripheral blood, taken on day 0 of AZD1222 vaccination. These receptor sequences come from an adult in good health. CDR3s include the opening cysteine and the closing phenylalanine or tryptophan.

v_call cdr3_aa
TRBV12-5 CASGTGQGGHQPQHF
TRBV5-1 CASSLGQGRTEAFF
TRBV5-1 CASSLEGGGQPQHF
TRBV7-9 CASSPQIGRGAKNIQYF
TRBV6-1 CASRGRGGNSYNEQFF
TRBV7-9 CASSLALGLNTEAFF
TRBV3-1/TRBV3-2 CASSQTGRYGYTF
TRBV19 CASSITSGTSAETQYF
TRBV5-5 CASSSAGTIGRNQPQHF
TRBV14 CASSQDRAAEAFF
TRBV11-2 CASSGIRENTEAFF
TRBV4-1 CASSLLRGGAYGYTF
TRBV21-1 CASSKGGRGHGKNTEAFF
TRBV7-9 CASSTDRRYNSPLHF
TRBV16 CASSQSGASGYTF
TRBV7-6 CASSSNTGTRGYTF
TRBV27 CASSLSISGAYEQYF
TRBV6-1 CASSDDRAGEQFF
TRBV4-2 CASSQVGGGTDTQYF
TRBV6-2/TRBV6-3 CASSPGQGYHNSPLHF
TRBV11-2 CASSLPEGGDTQYF
TRBV20-1 CSASMIGTDTQYF
TRBV5-6 CASSSFGGVNEKLFF
TRBV30 CASNRGGGSNQPQHF
TRBV28 CASTSLGVFQPQHF
TRBV12-3/TRBV12-4 CASSLARGHGYTF
TRBV5-4 CASSLDLSGANVLTF
TRBV12-3/TRBV12-4 CASSSGTIGEAFF
TRBV7-9 CASSLKGGETEAFF
TRBV7-9 CASSYDRGGTEAFF
TRBV3-1/TRBV3-2 CASSQGAGYEQYF
TRBV3-1/TRBV3-2 CASSQPGGTDYGYTF
TRBV5-1 CASSEPGQIYEQYF
TRBV6-1 CASSEPRSRPYEQYF
TRBV9 CASSVNPGQGGETQYF
TRBV28 CATTKGYYEQYF
TRBV7-9 CASSSPGAYEQYF
TRBV19 CASSIDHSRGYGYTF
TRBV27 CASSLSDRGNYGYTF
TRBV19 CASSLSLATNEKLFF
TRBV9 CASSVGPEPNQPQHF
TRBV7-9 CAATGSDPFGYTF
TRBV12-5 CASGQPGLVYNEQFF
TRBV5-1 CASGPGQGPWEQYF
TRBV30 CAWSFGQGNQPQHF
TRBV25-1 CASTIGGDRGVAFF
TRBV9 CASSVVGGSSYNEQFF
TRBV3-1/TRBV3-2 CASSRNRGRGDGYTF
TRBV19 CASSIEGFDTEAFF
TRBV7-9 CASSPLDNEQFF